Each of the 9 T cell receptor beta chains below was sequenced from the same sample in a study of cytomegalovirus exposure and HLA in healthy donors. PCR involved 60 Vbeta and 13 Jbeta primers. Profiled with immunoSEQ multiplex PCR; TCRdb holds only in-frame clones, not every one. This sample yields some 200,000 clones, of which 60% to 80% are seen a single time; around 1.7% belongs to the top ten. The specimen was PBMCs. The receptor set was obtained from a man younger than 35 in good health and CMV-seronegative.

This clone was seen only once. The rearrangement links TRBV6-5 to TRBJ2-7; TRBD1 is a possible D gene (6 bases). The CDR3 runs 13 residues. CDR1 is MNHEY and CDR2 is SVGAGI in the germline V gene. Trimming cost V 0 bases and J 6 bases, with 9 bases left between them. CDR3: CASSYSQGGEQYF. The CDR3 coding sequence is TGTGCCAGCAGTTACTCACAGGGTGGCGAGCAGTACTTC.

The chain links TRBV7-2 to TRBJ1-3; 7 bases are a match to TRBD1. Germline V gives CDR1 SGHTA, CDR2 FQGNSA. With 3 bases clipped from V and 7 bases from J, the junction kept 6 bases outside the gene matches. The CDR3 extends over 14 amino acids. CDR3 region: CASSLVQGGNTIYF. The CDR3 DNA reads TGTGCCAGCAGCTTGGTGCAGGGGGGCAACACCATATATTTT.

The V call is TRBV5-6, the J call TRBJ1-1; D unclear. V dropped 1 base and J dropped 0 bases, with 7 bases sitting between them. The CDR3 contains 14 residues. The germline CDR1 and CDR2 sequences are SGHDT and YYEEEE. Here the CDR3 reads CASSLRLMNTEAFF. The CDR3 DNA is TGTGCCAGCAGCTTGCGACTCATGAACACTGAAGCTTTCTTT.

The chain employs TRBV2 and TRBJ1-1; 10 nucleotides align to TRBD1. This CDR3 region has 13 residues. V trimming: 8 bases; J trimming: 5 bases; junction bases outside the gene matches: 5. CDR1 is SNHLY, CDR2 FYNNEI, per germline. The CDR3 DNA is TGTGCCAGCTCCGGGACAGGGGAAACTGAAGCTTTCTTT. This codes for CASSGTGETEAFF.

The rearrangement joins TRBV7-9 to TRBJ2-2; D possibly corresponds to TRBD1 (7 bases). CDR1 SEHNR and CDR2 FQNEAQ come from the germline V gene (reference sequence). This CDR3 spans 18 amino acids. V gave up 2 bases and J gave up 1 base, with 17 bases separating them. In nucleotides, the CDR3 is TGTGCCAGCAGCTTACCCTCAACAGGGGAGGAGAACACCGGGGAGCTGTTTTTT. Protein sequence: CASSLPSTGEENTGELFF.

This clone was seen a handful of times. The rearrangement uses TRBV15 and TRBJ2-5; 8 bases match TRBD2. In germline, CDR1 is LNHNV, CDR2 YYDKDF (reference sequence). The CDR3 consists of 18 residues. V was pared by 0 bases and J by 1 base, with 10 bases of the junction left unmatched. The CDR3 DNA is TGTGCCACCAGCAGAGATCGGCTAAGCGGGAGCACCCAAGAGACCCAGTACTTC. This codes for CATSRDRLSGSTQETQYF.

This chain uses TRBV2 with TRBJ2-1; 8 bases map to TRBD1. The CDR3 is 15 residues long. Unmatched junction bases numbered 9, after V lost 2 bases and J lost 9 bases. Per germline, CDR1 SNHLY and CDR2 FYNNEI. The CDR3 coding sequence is TGTGCCAGCAGTGAATCCCAGGGGGCGCGTGGTGAGCAGTTCTTC. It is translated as CASSESQGARGEQFF.

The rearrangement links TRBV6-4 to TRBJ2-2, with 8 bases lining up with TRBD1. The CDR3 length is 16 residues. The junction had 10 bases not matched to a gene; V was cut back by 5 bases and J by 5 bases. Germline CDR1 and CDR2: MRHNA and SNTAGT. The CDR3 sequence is CASSPMTGVGTGELFF. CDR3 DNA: TGTGCCAGCAGTCCAATGACAGGGGTTGGTACCGGGGAGCTGTTTTTT.

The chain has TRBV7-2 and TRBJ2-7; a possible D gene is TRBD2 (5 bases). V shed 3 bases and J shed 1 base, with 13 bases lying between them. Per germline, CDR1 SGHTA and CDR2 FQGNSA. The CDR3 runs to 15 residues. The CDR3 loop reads CASSLSPSTSYEQYF. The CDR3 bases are TGTGCCAGCAGCTTGTCCCCTAGCACATCCTACGAGCAGTACTTC.